The 21 T cell receptor beta chains below come from one sample, sequenced in a study of T cell changes during pregnancy in multiple sclerosis. Here immunoSEQ multiplex PCR was the method, and the copy in TCRdb shows in-frame clones only, minus some. The sample lists tens of thousands of clones, 80% to 95% occurring once. The sequences come from peripheral blood, collected before pregnancy. The receptors were sampled from a female donor with multiple sclerosis, enrolled in a pregnancy study.

The V call is TRBV12-2, the J call TRBJ2-2; TRBD1 is the table's D call, not checked against the DNA. TRBV12-2 constitutes a pseudogene. This CDR3 comprises 16 residues. For the CDR3, the DNA is TGTGCAAGTCGCAAGCGGGACAGGGCTGGTGCCGGGGAGCTGTTTTTT. Protein sequence: CASRKRDRAGAGELFF.

This chain connects TRBV28 to TRBJ2-7, with TRBD2 matching 12 bases. The CDR3 sequence is 15 residues long. From germline, CDR1 is MDHEN and CDR2 SYDVKM. Trimming took 1 base from V and 7 from J; bases not matched to a gene: 5. The CDR3 protein is CASSLSSLAGGEQYF. The CDR3 DNA reads as TGTGCCAGCAGTTTATCGAGCCTAGCGGGAGGGGAGCAGTACTTC.

This clone was detected only once. The chain recombines TRBV9 with TRBJ2-7; D may be TRBD2 (6 bases). The CDR3 has 15 amino acids. The V end was cut by 0 bases, the J end by 2 bases, with 12 bases between. Per germline, CDR1 SGDLS and CDR2 YYNGEE. CDR3: CASSVGRDPPYEQYF. The CDR3 DNA is TGTGCCAGCAGCGTAGGGAGGGATCCACCCTACGAGCAGTACTTC. Looking up the rest from reference TRBV9 and TRBJ2-7 gives the full variable domain: DSGVTQTPKHLITATGQRVTLRCSPRSGDLSVYWYQQSLDQGLQFLIQYYNGEERAKGNILERFSAQQFPDLHSELNLSSLELGDSALYFCASSVGRDPPYEQYFGPGTRLTVT.

The chain joins TRBV10-3 to TRBJ1-1; D gene unclear. The V and J ends lost 5 bases and 0 bases respectively, with 10 bases between them. The CDR3 has 14 amino acids. Germline CDR1 reads ENHRY; CDR2 reads SYGVKD. The CDR3 region is CAISSGPLNTEAFF. In DNA, the CDR3 is TGTGCCATCAGTTCTGGGCCTTTGAACACTGAAGCTTTCTTT.

This CDR3 is CASNTGTSGTYEQYF. The CDR3 bases are TGTGCCAGCAATACCGGGACTAGTGGGACCTACGAGCAGTACTTC. The genes are TRBV6-4 and TRBJ2-7, with TRBD2 matching over 8 bases. The J segment lost 2 bases and the V segment lost 7 bases, leaving 10 bases of the junction unmatched. CDR1 and CDR2 (germline): MRHNA, SNTAGT. The length of the CDR3 is 15 residues.

Concerning this clone itself: Germline is not matched at one junction end, which may reflect a read error. V usage is TRBV9 and J usage is TRBJ1-1; the D gene is possibly TRBD1 (6 bases). Germline V gene sequence: CDR1 SGDLS, CDR2 YYNGEE. The CDR3 is 16 amino acids. CDR3 protein: CASGVATGGLNTEAFF. CDR3 sequence (DNA): TGTGCCAGCGGCGTAGCTACGGGGGGCTTGAACACTGAAGCTTTCTTT. Drawing the rest from reference TRBV9 and TRBJ1-1, the complete variable domain is DSGVTQTPKHLITATGQRVTLRCSPRSGDLSVYWYQQSLDQGLQFLIQYYNGEERAKGNILERFSAQQFPDLHSELNLSSLELGDSALYFCASGVATGGLNTEAFFGQGTRLTVV.

The chain uses TRBV4-1 and TRBJ1-1, with 7 nucleotides matching TRBD1. The CDR3 runs 15 residues. V trimming: 1 base; J trimming: 5 bases; junction bases outside the gene matches: 7. CDR1 is MGHRA, CDR2 YSYEKL, per germline. CDR3 residues: CASSQALLTGTEAFF. As DNA, the CDR3 is TGCGCCAGCAGCCAAGCTCTCCTGACAGGGACTGAAGCTTTCTTT.

The chain couples TRBV9 to TRBJ2-7; a possible D gene is TRBD2 (6 bases). The V and J ends lost 0 bases and 9 bases respectively, with 22 bases between them. Germline V gene sequence: CDR1 SGDLS, CDR2 YYNGEE. This CDR3 region has 16 residues. The CDR3 DNA reads as TGTGCCAGCAGCGTAGGACTCGGGGCGGGGCTGGGGGTGCAGTACTTC. This encodes CASSVGLGAGLGVQYF.

This sequence joins TRBV2 and TRBJ1-1, with D perhaps matching TRBD1 (5 bases). V shed 1 base and J shed 10 bases, with 19 bases lying between them. From germline, CDR1 is SNHLY and CDR2 FYNNEI. CDR3 length equals 15 residues. The CDR3 DNA follows: TGTGCCAGCAGTGAAGTGGGGGTCGGACCGGAGGGAGCTTTCTTT. It codes for CASSEVGVGPEGAFF. The full variable domain, rest sourced from reference TRBV2 and TRBJ1-1, is EPEVTQTPSHQVTQMGQEVILRCVPISNHLYFYWYRQILGQKVEFLVSFYNNEISEKSEIFDDQFSVERPDGSNFTLKIRSTKLEDSAMYFCASSEVGVGPEGAFFGQGTRLTVV.

V and J are TRBV4-1 and TRBJ2-7; 7 bases agree with TRBD2. The length of the CDR3 is 15 residues. Germline V gives CDR1 MGHRA, CDR2 YSYEKL. J lost 2 bases, V lost 0 bases, and 4 bases had no gene match. In nucleotides, the CDR3 is TGCGCCAGCAGCCAAGATGGAGCGGGAACCTACGAGCAGTACTTC. This codes for CASSQDGAGTYEQYF.

The chain recombines TRBV11-3 with TRBJ1-4, with D perhaps TRBD1 (6 bases). The V gene lost 4 bases and the J gene lost 7 bases, with 22 bases spanning the gap. The CDR3 loop spans 17 amino acids. CDR1 SGHNT and CDR2 YENEEA come from the germline V gene. The CDR3 reads CASSSRQVHRDGEKLFF. The CDR3 bases are TGTGCCAGCAGCTCCAGACAGGTCCACCGGGATGGTGAAAAACTGTTTTTT.

The chain links TRBV5-4 to TRBJ1-1; 9 nucleotides match TRBD1. From germline, CDR1 is SGHNT and CDR2 YYREEE (reference sequence). The CDR3 loop spans 18 amino acids. V was clipped by 4 bases and J by 0 bases; unmatched bases: 13. The CDR3 sequence: CASSTNRGPVTMNTEAFF. The CDR3 nucleotides read TGTGCCAGCAGCACCAACAGGGGGCCGGTAACTATGAACACTGAAGCTTTCTTT.

The genes are TRBV11-2 and TRBJ1-2; D might be TRBD1 (6 bases). Trimming shortened V by 4 bases and J by 9 bases, and 18 bases separated the two germline ends. Germline V lookup: CDR1 SGHAT, CDR2 FQNNGV. The CDR3 spans 14 residues. The CDR3 region is CASSSTQTGHRYTF. The CDR3 DNA reads TGTGCCAGCAGCTCGACCCAAACGGGACACCGCTACACCTTC.

The chain recombines TRBV7-3 with TRBJ2-5; D is perhaps TRBD2 (6 bases). Trimming removed 5 bases at V and 5 bases at J, with 18 bases between. Germline V gives CDR1 SGHTA, CDR2 FQGTGA. The CDR3 is made up of 15 amino acids. The CDR3 reads CASSPGTAGWETQYF. The CDR3 nucleotides are TGTGCCAGCAGCCCGGGGACGGCGGGATGGGAGACCCAGTACTTC.

The V gene is TRBV7-9, the J gene TRBJ2-7, with 10 bases matching TRBD2. V trimming: 8 bases; J trimming: 3 bases; junction bases outside the gene matches: 7. Germline lookup yields CDR1 SEHNR and CDR2 FQNEAQ (reference sequence). The CDR3 has 14 residues. CDR3 sequence reads: CASGTSGKFYEQYF. In DNA form, the CDR3 reads TGTGCCAGCGGCACTAGCGGGAAATTCTACGAGCAGTACTTC.

The chain has TRBV6-6 and TRBJ1-5; D gene unclear. Germline V CDR1 and CDR2: MNHNY, SVGAGI (reference sequence). The CDR3 sequence is 14 residues long. Trimming shortened V by 0 bases and J by 9 bases, and 12 bases separated the two germline ends. The chain's CDR3 is CASSYSAEGTPQHF. CDR3 nucleotide sequence: TGTGCCAGCAGTTACTCGGCGGAGGGTACGCCCCAGCATTTT.

This chain connects TRBV2 to TRBJ2-7; maybe TRBD2 (5 bases). CDR1 and CDR2 (germline): SNHLY, FYNNEI. The CDR3 loop spans 17 amino acids. The V gene lost 2 bases and the J gene lost 2 bases, with 19 bases spanning the gap. The CDR3 reads CASSERPSRKYPYEQYF. DNA of the CDR3: TGTGCCAGCAGTGAACGACCTAGCAGAAAATACCCCTACGAGCAGTACTTC.

This clone has a single count. The V and J genes are TRBV6-5 and TRBJ2-3, with 7 bases matching TRBD1. J gave up 6 bases and V 6 bases, and 6 bases lay outside the gene matches. The length of the CDR3 is 13 residues. CDR1 is MNHEY and CDR2 is SVGAGI in the germline V gene. The CDR3 spells CASRRPQGDTQYF. DNA of the CDR3: TGTGCCAGCAGAAGACCACAGGGGGATACGCAGTATTTT.

The chain employs TRBV29-1 and TRBJ2-3; TRBD2 might be the D (5 bases). The CDR3 loop spans 13 amino acids. Trimming stripped 2 bases from V and 2 bases from J, with 8 bases between. Germline V lookup: CDR1 SQVTM, CDR2 ANQGSEA. Written as DNA, the CDR3 is TGCAGCGTTGAAAGCGGTTTCACAGATACGCAGTATTTT. It codes for CSVESGFTDTQYF.

This rearrangement joins TRBV7-6 to TRBJ2-5; 10 positions match TRBD2. CDR3 length: 17 residues. V was clipped by 3 bases and J by 2 bases; unmatched bases: 9. The germline V gene encodes CDR1 SGHVS and CDR2 FNYEAQ. CDR3 sequence (DNA): TGTGCCAGCAGCTTTTTTCTAGCGGGAGACGGTCAAGAGACCCAGTACTTC. Translation: CASSFFLAGDGQETQYF.

The genes are TRBV4-1 and TRBJ2-2, with D unclear. Trimming stripped 3 bases from V and 4 bases from J, with 6 bases between. Looked up from germline, CDR1 is MGHRA and CDR2 is YSYEKL. The CDR3 runs 13 residues. CDR3 bases: TGCGCCAGCAGCCATTACTTCACCGGGGAGCTGTTTTTT. Encoded protein: CASSHYFTGELFF.